One sample yielded the 10 T cell receptor beta chains listed below, sequenced in a study of T cell responses to AZD1222 COVID-19 vaccine. Method: immunoSEQ multiplex PCR; TCRdb's copy keeps in-frame clones and lacks some. The sample contains more than 150,000 clones, roughly 94% of which appear only once. This specimen was peripheral blood, taken 28 days after the second AZD1222 dose. Receptor source: an adult who received the AZD1222 COVID-19 vaccine.

This clone was seen a single time. The V call is TRBV19, the J call TRBJ1-2; 7 positions agree with TRBD1. Germline values: CDR1 LNHDA, CDR2 SQIVND (reference sequence). The CDR3 consists of 13 residues. With V trimmed by 8 bases and J by 7 bases, 10 bases remained unmatched. CDR3 protein: CASQMTGSGGYTF. The DNA of the CDR3 is TGTGCCAGTCAGATGACAGGGTCAGGTGGCTACACCTTC.

The chain links TRBV25-1 to TRBJ1-1; D gene uncertain. The V gene lost 6 bases and the J gene lost 2 bases, with 10 bases spanning the gap. This CDR3 has 13 residues. Germline lookup yields CDR1 MGHDK and CDR2 SYGVNS. The CDR3 nucleotides read TGTGCCAGCAGCAAAAGCGCAAACACTGAAGCTTTCTTT. It codes for CASSKSANTEAFF.

V gene TRBV12-3 or TRBV12-4 combines with J gene TRBJ2-1; D is ambiguous. V was cut by 1 base and J by 12 bases, with 7 bases left in between. This CDR3 is built from 11 residues. CDR3 nucleotide sequence: TGTGCCAGCAGTTTAGTCCAGCGGCAGTTCTTC. Translating gives CASSLVQRQFF.

The chain couples TRBV15 to TRBJ1-2; no clear D. Germline V gives CDR1 LNHNV, CDR2 YYDKDF (reference sequence). Trimming cost V 0 bases and J 0 bases, with 8 bases left between them. This CDR3 region has 15 residues. Here the CDR3 reads CATSRDLTANYGYTF. CDR3 bases: TGTGCCACCAGCAGAGATCTCACAGCTAACTATGGCTACACCTTC. Drawing the rest from reference TRBV15 and TRBJ1-2, the complete variable domain is DAMVIQNPRYQVTQFGKPVTLSCSQTLNHNVMYWYQQKSSQAPKLLFHYYDKDFNNEADTPDNFQSRRPNTSFCFLDIRSPGLGDTAMYLCATSRDLTANYGYTFGSGTRLTVV.

DNA of the CDR3: TGTGCCAGCAGCTTTCAGCCGATCCGCTCTGGGGCCAACGTCCTGACTTTC. This translates into CASSFQPIRSGANVLTF. V and J are TRBV7-9 and TRBJ2-6; the D is unclear. Germline V gene data show CDR1 as SEHNR and CDR2 as FQNEAQ (reference sequence). The CDR3 length is 17 residues. Trimming cost V 3 bases and J 0 bases, with 12 bases left between them.

This sequence joins TRBV14 and TRBJ1-6; unclear D gene. From germline, CDR1 is SGHDN and CDR2 FVKESK. The CDR3 length is 13 residues. The germline V and J ends were trimmed by 4 bases and 14 bases, with 15 bases remaining between them. The CDR3 loop reads CASSLRPPGTLHF. CDR3 in DNA: TGTGCCAGCAGCCTCCGCCCCCCAGGAACCCTCCACTTT.

The genes are TRBV18 and TRBJ2-7; D is uncertain. Deletions cut 0 bases from V and 5 bases from J, with 8 bases between. CDR3 size: 13 residues. Germline V CDR1 and CDR2: KGHSH, LQKENI. As DNA, the CDR3 is TGTGCCAGCTCACCACCGACGGGCCACGAGCAGTACTTC. Its protein is CASSPPTGHEQYF.

For this clone: This sample also contains other DNA sequences that code for the same CDR3. This sequence joins TRBV18 and TRBJ1-6; D remains ambiguous. CDR1 and CDR2 from the germline V gene are KGHSH and LQKENI. With 6 bases removed from V and 10 bases from J, the gap between germline ends came to 13 bases. The CDR3 runs 13 residues. CDR3 in amino acids: CASSPGEGSPLHF. The CDR3, as DNA: TGTGCCAGCTCTCCCGGAGAAGGATCACCCCTCCACTTT.

This clone has just a few counts. J is TRBJ1-4 and V is TRBV20-1, with D unclear. Trimming removed 3 bases at V and 1 base at J, with 6 bases between. This CDR3 contains 13 residues. From germline, CDR1 is DFQATT and CDR2 SNEGSKA (reference sequence). The CDR3 loop is CSASWGTNEKLFF. Here the CDR3 DNA reads TGCAGTGCTAGTTGGGGAACTAATGAAAAACTGTTTTTT.

The chain employs TRBV19 and TRBJ2-1; 8 nucleotides match TRBD2. The V gene end was trimmed by 5 bases and the J gene end by 1 base; junction bases not matched to a gene: 4. The CDR3 loop spans 15 amino acids. CDR1 LNHDA and CDR2 SQIVND come from the germline V gene (reference sequence). The CDR3 bases are TGTGCCAGTAGTGATGCGGGAGGATCCTACAATGAGCAGTTCTTC. This translates into CASSDAGGSYNEQFF.